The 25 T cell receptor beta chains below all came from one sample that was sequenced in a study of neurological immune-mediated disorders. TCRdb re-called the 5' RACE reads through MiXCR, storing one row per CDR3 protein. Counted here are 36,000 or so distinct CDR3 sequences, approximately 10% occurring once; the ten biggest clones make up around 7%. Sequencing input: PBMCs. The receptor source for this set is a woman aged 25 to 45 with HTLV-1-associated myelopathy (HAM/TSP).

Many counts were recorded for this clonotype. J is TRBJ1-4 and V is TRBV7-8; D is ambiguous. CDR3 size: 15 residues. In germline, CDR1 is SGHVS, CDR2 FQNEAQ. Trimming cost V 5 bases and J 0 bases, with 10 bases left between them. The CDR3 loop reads CASSPYGATNEKLFF. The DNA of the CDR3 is TGTGCCAGCAGCCCTTACGGTGCAACTAATGAAAAACTGTTTTTT.

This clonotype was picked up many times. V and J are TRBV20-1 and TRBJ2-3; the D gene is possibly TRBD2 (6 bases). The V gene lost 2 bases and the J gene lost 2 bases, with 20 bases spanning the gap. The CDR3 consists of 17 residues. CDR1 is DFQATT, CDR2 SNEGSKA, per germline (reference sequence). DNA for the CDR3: TGCAGTGCTAGATCCACCGGGACTCCAAGATCCACAGATACGCAGTATTTT. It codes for CSARSTGTPRSTDTQYF.

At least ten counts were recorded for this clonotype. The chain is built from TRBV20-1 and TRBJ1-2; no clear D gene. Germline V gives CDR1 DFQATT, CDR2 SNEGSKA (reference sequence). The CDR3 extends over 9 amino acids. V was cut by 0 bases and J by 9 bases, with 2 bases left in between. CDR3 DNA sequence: TGCAGTGCTAGAGACAGCTACACCTTC. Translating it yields CSARDSYTF.

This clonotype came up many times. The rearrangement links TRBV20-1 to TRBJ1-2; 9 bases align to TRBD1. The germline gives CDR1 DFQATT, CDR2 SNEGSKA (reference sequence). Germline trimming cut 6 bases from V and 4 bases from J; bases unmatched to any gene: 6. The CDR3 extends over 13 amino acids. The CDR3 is CSAVPGQGYGYTF. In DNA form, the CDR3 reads TGCAGTGCCGTTCCGGGACAGGGCTATGGCTACACCTTC.

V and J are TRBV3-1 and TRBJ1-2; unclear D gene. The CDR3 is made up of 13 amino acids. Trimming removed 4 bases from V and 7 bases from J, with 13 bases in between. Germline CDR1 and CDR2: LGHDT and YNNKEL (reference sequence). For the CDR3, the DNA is TGTGCCAGCAGCCCCCTAATTTCGGTTGGCTACACCTTC. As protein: CASSPLISVGYTF.

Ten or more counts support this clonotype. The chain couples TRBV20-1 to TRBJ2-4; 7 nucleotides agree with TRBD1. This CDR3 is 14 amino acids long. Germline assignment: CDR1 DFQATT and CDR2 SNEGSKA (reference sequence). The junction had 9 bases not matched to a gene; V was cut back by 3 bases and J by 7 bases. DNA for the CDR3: TGCAGTGCTAGTGAAGGAGGCAGGGGGAACATTCAGTACTTC. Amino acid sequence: CSASEGGRGNIQYF.

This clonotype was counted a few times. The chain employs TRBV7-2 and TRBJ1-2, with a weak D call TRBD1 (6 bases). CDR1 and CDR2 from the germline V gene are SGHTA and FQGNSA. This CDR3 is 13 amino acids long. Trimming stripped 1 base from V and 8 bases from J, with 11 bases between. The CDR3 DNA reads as TGTGCCAGCAGCTTAGGGGGGCCGACGGGCTACACCTTC. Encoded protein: CASSLGGPTGYTF.

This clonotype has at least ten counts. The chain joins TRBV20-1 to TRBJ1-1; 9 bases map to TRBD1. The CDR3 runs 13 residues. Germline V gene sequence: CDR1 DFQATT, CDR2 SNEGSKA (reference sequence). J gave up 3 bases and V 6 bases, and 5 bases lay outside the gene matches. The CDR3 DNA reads TGCAGTGCCGGGACAGGGAAGGACACTGAAGCTTTCTTT. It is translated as CSAGTGKDTEAFF.

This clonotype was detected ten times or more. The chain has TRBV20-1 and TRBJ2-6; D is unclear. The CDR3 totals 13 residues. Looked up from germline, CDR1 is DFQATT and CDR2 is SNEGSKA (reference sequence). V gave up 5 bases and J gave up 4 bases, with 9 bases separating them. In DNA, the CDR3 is TGCAGTGCTCCTGTCTCGGGGGCCAACGTCCTGACTTTC. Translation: CSAPVSGANVLTF.

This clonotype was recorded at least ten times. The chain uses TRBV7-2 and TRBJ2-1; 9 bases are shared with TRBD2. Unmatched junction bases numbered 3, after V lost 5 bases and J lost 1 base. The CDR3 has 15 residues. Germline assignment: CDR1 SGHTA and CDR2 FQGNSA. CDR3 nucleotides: TGTGCCAGCAGCCAGAGCGGGGGGTCCTACAATGAGCAGTTCTTC. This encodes CASSQSGGSYNEQFF.

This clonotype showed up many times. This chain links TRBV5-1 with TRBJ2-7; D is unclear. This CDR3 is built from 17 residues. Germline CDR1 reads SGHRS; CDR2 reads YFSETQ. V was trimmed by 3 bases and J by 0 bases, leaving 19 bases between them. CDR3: CASSSGLAVPASYEQYF. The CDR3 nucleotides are TGCGCCAGCAGCTCCGGGCTTGCTGTACCTGCCTCCTACGAGCAGTACTTC.

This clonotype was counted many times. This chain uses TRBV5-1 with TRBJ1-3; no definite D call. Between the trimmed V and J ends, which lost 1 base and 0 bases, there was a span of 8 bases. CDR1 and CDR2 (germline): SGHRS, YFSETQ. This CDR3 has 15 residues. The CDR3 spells CASSLQAGSGNTIYF. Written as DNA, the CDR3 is TGCGCCAGCAGCTTGCAGGCAGGCTCTGGAAACACCATATATTTT.

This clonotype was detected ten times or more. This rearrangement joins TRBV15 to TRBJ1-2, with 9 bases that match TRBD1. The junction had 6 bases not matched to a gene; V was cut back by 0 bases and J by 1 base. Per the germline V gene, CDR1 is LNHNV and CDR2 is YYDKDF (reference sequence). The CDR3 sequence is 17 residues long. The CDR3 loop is CATSRDSGTGINYGYTF. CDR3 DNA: TGTGCCACCAGCAGAGATTCCGGGACAGGGATTAACTATGGCTACACCTTC.

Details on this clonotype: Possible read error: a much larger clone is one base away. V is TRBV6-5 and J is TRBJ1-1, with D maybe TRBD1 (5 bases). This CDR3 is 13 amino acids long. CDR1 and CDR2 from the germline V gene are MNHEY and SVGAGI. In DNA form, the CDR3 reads TGTGCCAACAGTTACCAGGGGAACACTGAAGCTTTCTTT. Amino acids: CANSYQGNTEAFF.

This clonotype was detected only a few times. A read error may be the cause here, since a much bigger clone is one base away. CDR3 nucleotide sequence: TGCGCCAACAGCAAGGGGTCTGGGAATGAGCAGTTCTTC. Its protein is CANSKGSGNEQFF. The chain combines TRBV5-1 with TRBJ2-1; TRBD1 might be the D (5 bases). There are 13 residues in the CDR3. Germline-derived CDR1 and CDR2 are SGHRS and YFSETQ.

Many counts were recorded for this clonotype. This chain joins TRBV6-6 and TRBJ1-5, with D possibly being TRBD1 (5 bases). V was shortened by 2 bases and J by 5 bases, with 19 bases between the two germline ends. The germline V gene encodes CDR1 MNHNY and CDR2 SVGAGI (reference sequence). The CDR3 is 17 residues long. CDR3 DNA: TGTGCCAGCAGTTACCCCGGGTTGGGTGGGGCAGATCAGCCCCAGCATTTT. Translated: CASSYPGLGGADQPQHF.

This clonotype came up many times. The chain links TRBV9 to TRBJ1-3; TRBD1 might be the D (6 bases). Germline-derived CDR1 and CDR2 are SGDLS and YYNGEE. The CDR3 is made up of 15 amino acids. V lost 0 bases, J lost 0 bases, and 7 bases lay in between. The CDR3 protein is CASSVGGASGNTIYF. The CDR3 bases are TGTGCCAGCAGCGTAGGGGGGGCCTCTGGAAACACCATATATTTT.

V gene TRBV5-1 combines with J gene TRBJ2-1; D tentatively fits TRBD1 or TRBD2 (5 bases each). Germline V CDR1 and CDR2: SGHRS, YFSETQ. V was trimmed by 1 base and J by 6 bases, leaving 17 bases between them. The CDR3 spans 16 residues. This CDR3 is CASSLRQGPGGNEQFF. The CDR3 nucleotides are TGCGCCAGCAGCTTGAGGCAGGGACCCGGAGGCAATGAGCAGTTCTTC. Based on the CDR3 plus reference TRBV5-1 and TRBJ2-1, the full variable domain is KAGVTQTPRYLIKTRGQQVTLSCSPISGHRSVSWYQQTPGQGLQFLFEYFSETQRNKGNFPGRFSGRQFSNSRSEMNVSTLELGDSALYLCASSLRQGPGGNEQFFGPGTRLTVL.

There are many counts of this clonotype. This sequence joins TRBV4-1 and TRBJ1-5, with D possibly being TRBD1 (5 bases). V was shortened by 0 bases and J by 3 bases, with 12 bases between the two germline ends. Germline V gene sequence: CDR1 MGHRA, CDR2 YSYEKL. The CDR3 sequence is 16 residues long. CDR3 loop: CASSQDFRGVNQPQHF. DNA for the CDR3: TGCGCCAGCAGCCAAGATTTTCGGGGGGTCAATCAGCCCCAGCATTTT.

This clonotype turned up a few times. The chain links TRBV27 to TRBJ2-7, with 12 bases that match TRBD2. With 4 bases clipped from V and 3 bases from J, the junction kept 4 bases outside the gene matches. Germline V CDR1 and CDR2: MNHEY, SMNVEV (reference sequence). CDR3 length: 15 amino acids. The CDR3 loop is CASSSTSGGNYEQYF. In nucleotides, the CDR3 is TGTGCCAGCAGTTCGACTAGCGGGGGCAACTACGAGCAGTACTTC.

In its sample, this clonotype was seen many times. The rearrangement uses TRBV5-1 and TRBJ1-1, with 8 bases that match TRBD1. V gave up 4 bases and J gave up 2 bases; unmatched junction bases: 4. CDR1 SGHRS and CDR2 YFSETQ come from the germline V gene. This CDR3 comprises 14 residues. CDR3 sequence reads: CASSGGQGNTEAFF. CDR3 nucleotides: TGCGCCAGCAGCGGAGGACAGGGAAACACTGAAGCTTTCTTT.

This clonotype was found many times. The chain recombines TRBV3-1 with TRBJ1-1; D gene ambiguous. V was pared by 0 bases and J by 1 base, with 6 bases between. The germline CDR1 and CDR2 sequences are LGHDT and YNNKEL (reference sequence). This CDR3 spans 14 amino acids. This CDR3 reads CASSQDTGNTEAFF. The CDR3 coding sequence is TGTGCCAGCAGCCAAGATACGGGGAACACTGAAGCTTTCTTT. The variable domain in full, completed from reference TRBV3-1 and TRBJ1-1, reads DTAVSQTPKYLVTQMGNDKSIKCEQNLGHDTMYWYKQDSKKFLKIMFSYNNKELIINETVPNRFSPKSPDKAHLNLHINSLELGDSAVYFCASSQDTGNTEAFFGQGTRLTVV.

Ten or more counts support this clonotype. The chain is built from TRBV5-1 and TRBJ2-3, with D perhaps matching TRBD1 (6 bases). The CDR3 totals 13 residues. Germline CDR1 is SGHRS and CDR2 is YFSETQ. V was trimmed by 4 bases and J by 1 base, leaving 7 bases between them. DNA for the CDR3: TGCGCCAGCAGCAACAGGGGCACAGATACGCAGTATTTT. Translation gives CASSNRGTDTQYF.

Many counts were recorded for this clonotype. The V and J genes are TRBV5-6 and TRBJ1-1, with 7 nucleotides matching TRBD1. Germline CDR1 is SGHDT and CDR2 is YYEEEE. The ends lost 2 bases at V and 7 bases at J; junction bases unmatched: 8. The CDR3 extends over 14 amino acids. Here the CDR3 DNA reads TGTGCCAGCAGCTTTCTCTCAGGGGGAGGTGAAGCTTTCTTT. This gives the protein CASSFLSGGGEAFF. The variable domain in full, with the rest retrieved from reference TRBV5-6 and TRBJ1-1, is DAGVTQSPTHLIKTRGQQVTLRCSPKSGHDTVSWYQQALGQGPQFIFQYYEEEERQRGNFPDRFSGHQFPNYSSELNVNALLLGDSALYLCASSFLSGGGEAFFGQGTRLTVV.

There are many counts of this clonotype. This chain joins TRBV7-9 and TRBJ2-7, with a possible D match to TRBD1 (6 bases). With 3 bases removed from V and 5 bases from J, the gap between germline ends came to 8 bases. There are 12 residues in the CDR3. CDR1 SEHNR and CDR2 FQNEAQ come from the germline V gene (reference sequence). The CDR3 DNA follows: TGTGCCAGCAGCTTCCAGGGGAACGAGCAGTACTTC. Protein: CASSFQGNEQYF.